These 12 T cell receptor beta chains share one sample of origin, sequenced in a study of control samples from healthy donors and cancer patients. Using immunoSEQ multiplex PCR, the repertoire was profiled, and TCRdb retains in-frame clones only, with some absent. The table has about 130,000 clones, about 90% seen once; the top ten hold roughly 1.9%. Sequencing was done on a sample of blood. The source is a man in his late teens or twenties in good health.

The chain recombines TRBV2 with TRBJ2-7; D is uncertain. Germline V gene sequence: CDR1 SNHLY, CDR2 FYNNEI. This CDR3 is built from 14 residues. With 2 bases removed from V and 2 bases from J, the gap between germline ends came to 10 bases. CDR3 coding DNA: TGTGCCAGCAGTGAAAGAGCAGAAACCTACGAGCAGTACTTC. This gives the protein CASSERAETYEQYF.

This clone is a singleton in its sample. J is TRBJ2-3 and V is TRBV27, with D uncertain. The V end was cut by 6 bases, the J end by 5 bases, with 15 bases between. Germline CDR1 and CDR2: MNHEY and SMNVEV (reference sequence). The CDR3 covers 14 residues. CDR3 bases: TGTGCCAGCAGGGGGATGGGGAATGGAGATACGCAGTATTTT. It translates to CASRGMGNGDTQYF.

The chain has TRBV15 and TRBJ1-3; 9 nucleotides agree with TRBD1. The CDR3 runs to 14 residues. Germline V lookup: CDR1 LNHNV, CDR2 YYDKDF (reference sequence). The J segment lost 4 bases and the V segment lost 10 bases, leaving 8 bases of the junction unmatched. The CDR3 region has the DNA TGTGCCATACAGGAGGGACAGGGAGGAAACACCATATATTTT. Translating it yields CAIQEGQGGNTIYF.

This chain links TRBV19 with TRBJ2-5; the match to TRBD2 covers 7 bases. The trim removed 3 bases at V and 5 bases at J, leaving 9 bases unmatched. The CDR3 covers 15 residues. CDR1 LNHDA and CDR2 SQIVND come from the germline V gene (reference sequence). The CDR3 DNA is TGTGCCAGTAGTATCGGGGCGGGAGCGGGGGAGACCCAGTACTTC. Its translation: CASSIGAGAGETQYF.

The genes are TRBV4-1 and TRBJ1-5; no definite D call. CDR3 length: 17 amino acids. Trimming removed 0 bases from V and 7 bases from J, with 19 bases in between. The germline CDR1 and CDR2 sequences are MGHRA and YSYEKL. This CDR3 is CASSQDSPGPSIQPQHF. Written as DNA, the CDR3 is TGCGCCAGCAGCCAAGACTCGCCTGGACCGAGTATCCAGCCCCAGCATTTT.

The rearrangement links TRBV28 to TRBJ1-4; unclear D gene. This CDR3 region has 15 residues. Germline V gives CDR1 MDHEN, CDR2 SYDVKM. Trimming shortened V by 6 bases and J by 7 bases, and 18 bases separated the two germline ends. DNA for the CDR3: TGTGCCAGCAGCAAGTGGGCAGTAAAAGCTGAAAAACTGTTTTTT. It is translated as CASSKWAVKAEKLFF.

V gene TRBV27 combines with J gene TRBJ2-7, with D unclear. V was cut by 6 bases and J by 4 bases, with 10 bases left in between. The CDR3 sequence is 12 residues long. From germline, CDR1 is MNHEY and CDR2 SMNVEV (reference sequence). The DNA of the CDR3 is TGTGCCAGCAGCCCTAACCTATACGAGCAGTACTTC. Protein product: CASSPNLYEQYF.

CDR3 region: CASYSQGPGDIETQYF. The DNA for the CDR3 is TGTGCCAGCTATTCTCAGGGGCCCGGAGACATAGAGACCCAGTACTTC. The chain couples TRBV27 to TRBJ2-5, with D possibly TRBD1 on 6 matching bases. Germline CDR1 reads MNHEY; CDR2 reads SMNVEV (reference sequence). Trimming shortened V by 8 bases and J by 4 bases, and 23 bases separated the two germline ends. CDR3 size: 16 residues.

This clone was picked up one time. J is TRBJ2-7 and V is TRBV11-2; 10 nucleotides agree with TRBD1. The germline gives CDR1 SGHAT, CDR2 FQNNGV. J gave up 5 bases and V 6 bases, and 7 bases lay outside the gene matches. The CDR3 totals 14 residues. CDR3 amino acids: CASRGRDRGHEQYF. The DNA for the CDR3 is TGTGCCAGCAGGGGCCGGGACAGGGGCCACGAGCAGTACTTC.

This sequence joins TRBV10-1 and TRBJ2-2, with unresolved D. V was pared by 4 bases and J by 3 bases, with 12 bases between. Germline V lookup: CDR1 WNHNN, CDR2 SYGVQD (reference sequence). CDR3 length equals 15 residues. The CDR3 loop is CASSVAYRDTGELFF. CDR3 coding DNA: TGCGCCAGCAGTGTGGCCTACCGGGACACCGGGGAGCTGTTTTTT.

CDR3 in amino acids: CASSFRTSTTNEKLFF. The CDR3 DNA follows: TGTGCCAGCAGCTTTCGGACTTCTACAACTAATGAAAAACTGTTTTTT. The rearrangement uses TRBV11-2 and TRBJ1-4, with D unresolved. Germline values: CDR1 SGHAT, CDR2 FQNNGV. V lost 3 bases to trimming and J lost 0 bases, with 11 bases between them. The length of the CDR3 is 16 residues.

The chain is built from TRBV9 and TRBJ1-2; 9 nucleotides line up with TRBD1. V was pared by 5 bases and J by 3 bases, with 2 bases of the junction left unmatched. This CDR3 region has 13 residues. Germline CDR1 reads SGDLS; CDR2 reads YYNGEE. The CDR3 sequence: CASSGDRDYGYTF. The CDR3 nucleotides read TGTGCCAGCAGTGGGGACAGGGACTATGGCTACACCTTC. The whole variable domain, remainder taken from reference TRBV9 and TRBJ1-2, is DSGVTQTPKHLITATGQRVTLRCSPRSGDLSVYWYQQSLDQGLQFLIQYYNGEERAKGNILERFSAQQFPDLHSELNLSSLELGDSALYFCASSGDRDYGYTFGSGTRLTVV.